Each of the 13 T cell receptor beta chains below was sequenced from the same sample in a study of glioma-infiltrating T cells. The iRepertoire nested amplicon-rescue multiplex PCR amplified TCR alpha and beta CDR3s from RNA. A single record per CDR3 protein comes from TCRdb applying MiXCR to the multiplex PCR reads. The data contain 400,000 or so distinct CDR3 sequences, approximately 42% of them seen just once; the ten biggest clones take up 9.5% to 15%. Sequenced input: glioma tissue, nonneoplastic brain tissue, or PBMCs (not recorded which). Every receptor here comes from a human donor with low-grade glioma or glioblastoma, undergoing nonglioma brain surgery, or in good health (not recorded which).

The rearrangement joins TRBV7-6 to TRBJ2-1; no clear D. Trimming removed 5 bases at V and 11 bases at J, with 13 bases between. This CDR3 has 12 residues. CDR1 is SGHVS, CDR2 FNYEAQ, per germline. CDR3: CASSPDPGQQFF. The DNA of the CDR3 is TGTGCCAGCAGCCCCGACCCTGGACAGCAGTTCTTC.

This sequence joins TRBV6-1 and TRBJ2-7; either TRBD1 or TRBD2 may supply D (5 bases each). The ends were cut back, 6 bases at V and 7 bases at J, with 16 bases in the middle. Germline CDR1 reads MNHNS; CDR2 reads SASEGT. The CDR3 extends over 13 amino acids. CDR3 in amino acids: CASSRQRYNEQYF. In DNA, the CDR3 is TGTGCCAGCAGCCGACAGCGGTACAATGAGCAGTACTTC.

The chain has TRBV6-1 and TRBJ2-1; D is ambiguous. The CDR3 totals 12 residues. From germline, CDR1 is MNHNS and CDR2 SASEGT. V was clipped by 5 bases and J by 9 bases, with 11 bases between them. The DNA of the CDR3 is TGTGCCAGCAGTTACAGCGCCGCTGAGCAGTTCTTC. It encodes CASSYSAAEQFF.

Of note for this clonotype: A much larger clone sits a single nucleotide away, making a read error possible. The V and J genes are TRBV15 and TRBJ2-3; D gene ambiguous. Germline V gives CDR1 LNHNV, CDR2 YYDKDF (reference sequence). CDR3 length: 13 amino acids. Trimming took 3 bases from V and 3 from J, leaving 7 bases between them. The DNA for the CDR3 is TGTGCCACCAGCAGGGTTCTGACAGATACGCAGTATTTT. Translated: CATSRVLTDTQYF.

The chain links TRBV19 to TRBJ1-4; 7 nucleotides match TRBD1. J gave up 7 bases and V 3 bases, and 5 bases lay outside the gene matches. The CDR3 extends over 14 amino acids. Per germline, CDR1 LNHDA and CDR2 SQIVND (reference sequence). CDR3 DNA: TGTGCCAGTAGTATCACAGGGGTTGGTGAAAAACTGTTTTTT. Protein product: CASSITGVGEKLFF.

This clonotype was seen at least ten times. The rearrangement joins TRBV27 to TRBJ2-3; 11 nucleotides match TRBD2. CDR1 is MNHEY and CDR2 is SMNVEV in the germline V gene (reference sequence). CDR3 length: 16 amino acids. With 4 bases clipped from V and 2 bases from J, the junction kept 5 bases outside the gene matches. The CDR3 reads CASSSVTSGNTDTQYF. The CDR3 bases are TGTGCCAGCAGTTCTGTGACTAGCGGGAACACAGATACGCAGTATTTT.

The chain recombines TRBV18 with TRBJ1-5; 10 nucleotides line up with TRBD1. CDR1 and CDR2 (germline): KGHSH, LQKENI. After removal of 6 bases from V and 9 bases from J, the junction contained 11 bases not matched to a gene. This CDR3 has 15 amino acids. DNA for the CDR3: TGTGCCAGCTCGCTCGGACAGGGGGTCGTGCGGCCCCAGCATTTT. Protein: CASSLGQGVVRPQHF.

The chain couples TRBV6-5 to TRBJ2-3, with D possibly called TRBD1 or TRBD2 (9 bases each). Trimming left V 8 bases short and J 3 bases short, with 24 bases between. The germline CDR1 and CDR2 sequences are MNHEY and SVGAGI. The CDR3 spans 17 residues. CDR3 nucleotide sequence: TGTGCCAGCCGGGACAGGGCGTTAGCGGGAGTTACAGATACGCAGTATTTT. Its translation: CASRDRALAGVTDTQYF.

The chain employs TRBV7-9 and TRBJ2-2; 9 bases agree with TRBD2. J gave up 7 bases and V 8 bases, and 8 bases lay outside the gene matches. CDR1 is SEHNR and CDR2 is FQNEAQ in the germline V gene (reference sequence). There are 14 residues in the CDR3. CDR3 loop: CASGASGTDGELFF. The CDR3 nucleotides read TGTGCCAGCGGGGCTAGCGGGACAGACGGGGAGCTGTTTTTT.

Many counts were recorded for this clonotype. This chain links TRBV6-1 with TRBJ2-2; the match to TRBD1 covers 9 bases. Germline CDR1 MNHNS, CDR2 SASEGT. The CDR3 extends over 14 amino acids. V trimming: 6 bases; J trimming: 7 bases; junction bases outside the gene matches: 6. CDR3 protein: CASSLQGAVGELFF. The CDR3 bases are TGTGCCAGCAGCCTACAGGGGGCTGTCGGGGAGCTGTTTTTT.

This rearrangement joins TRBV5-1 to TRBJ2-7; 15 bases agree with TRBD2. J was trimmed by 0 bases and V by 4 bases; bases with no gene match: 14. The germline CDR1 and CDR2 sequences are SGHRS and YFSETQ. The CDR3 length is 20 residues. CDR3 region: CASSLLPGLAGGGASYEQYF. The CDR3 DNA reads TGCGCCAGCAGCCTTCTCCCGGGACTAGCGGGAGGTGGGGCCTCCTACGAGCAGTACTTC.

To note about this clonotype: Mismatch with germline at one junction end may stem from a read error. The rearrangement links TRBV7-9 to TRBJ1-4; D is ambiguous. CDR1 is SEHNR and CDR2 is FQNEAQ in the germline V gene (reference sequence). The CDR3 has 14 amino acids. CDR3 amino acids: CASSLEATNGKLFF. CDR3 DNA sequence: TGTGCCAGCAGCCTAGAAGCAACTAATGGAAAACTGTTTTTT.

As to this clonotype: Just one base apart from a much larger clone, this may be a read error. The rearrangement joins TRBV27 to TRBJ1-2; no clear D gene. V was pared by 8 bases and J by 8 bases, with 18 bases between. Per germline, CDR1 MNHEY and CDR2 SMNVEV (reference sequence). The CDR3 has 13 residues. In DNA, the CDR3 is TGTGCCAGCGGGCCCCTGGATCCCAGGGGCTACACCTTC. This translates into CASGPLDPRGYTF.